The clone carrying this T cell receptor beta chain was found a few times. Its cognate antigen is unknown. Profiling relied on immunoSEQ multiplex PCR, and the TCRdb table lists in-frame clones only, not all of them. The sample includes 72,000 or so clones, 81% of them seen just once. The data are from a study of OX40 agonist ivuxolimab in advanced cancers. Across the study: With ivuxolimab, an agonistic anti-OX40 (CD134) antibody, patients were treated. Antecedent anti-PD-1, anti-PD-L1 or anti-CTLA-4 therapy was permissible, with under 50% having received some. Study-wide findings and caveats: Compared with others, partial responders at 0.1-3.0 mg/kg displayed clonal expansion among the lowest.

The V segment lost 5 bases and the J segment 4 bases; nucleotides outside the gene matches: 8. CDR3 size: 15 residues. Germline V lookup: CDR1 SEHNR, CDR2 FQNEAQ (reference sequence). The J gene is TRBJ1-1, the V gene TRBV7-9; 9 nucleotides match TRBD1. The material sequenced was CD4+ or CD8+ T cells sorted from blood, taken in a trial of the OX40 agonist ivuxolimab. The source of this sequence is an adult with an advanced solid tumor such as melanoma, head and neck, liver or kidney cancer. CDR3 in DNA: TGTGCCAGCAGCCAACCGGGACAGGGAGGCACTGAAGCTTTCTTT. Translating it yields CASSQPGQGGTEAFF.